Below are 32 T cell receptor beta chains sequenced from a single sample in a study of control samples from healthy donors and cancer patients. Produced via immunoSEQ multiplex PCR; TCRdb's table is partial and in-frame only. The table records 150,000 or so clones, about 93% of them present only once. The sample comprised PBMCs. Receptor source: a man in his 60s with colorectal cancer.

This chain uses TRBV19 with TRBJ2-1; the D is unclear. This CDR3 spans 13 amino acids. Germline-derived CDR1 and CDR2 are LNHDA and SQIVND (reference sequence). V was trimmed by 9 bases and J by 5 bases, leaving 14 bases between them. The CDR3 sequence is CASHSQQNNEQFF. The CDR3 DNA reads TGTGCCAGCCATTCCCAGCAAAACAATGAGCAGTTCTTC.

The genes are TRBV19 and TRBJ1-2; D is undetermined. CDR1 is LNHDA, CDR2 SQIVND, per germline (reference sequence). Trimming took 7 bases from V and 8 from J, leaving 14 bases between them. The CDR3 runs to 12 residues. CDR3 DNA sequence: TGTGCCAGTACCAACTCGACAAGGGGCTACACCTTC. It is translated as CASTNSTRGYTF.

The J gene is TRBJ1-3, the V gene TRBV6-2 or TRBV6-3, with D unresolved. CDR1 is MNHEY, CDR2 SVGEGT, per germline. This CDR3 comprises 15 residues. V lost 0 bases and J 0 bases, leaving 6 bases between the germline ends. CDR3 nucleotides: TGTGCCAGCAGTTACTCGCGGCGCTCTGGAAACACCATATATTTT. This encodes CASSYSRRSGNTIYF.

The gene calls are TRBV18 and TRBJ1-1, with 11 bases fitting TRBD1. Germline-derived CDR1 and CDR2 are KGHSH and LQKENI. With V trimmed by 5 bases and J by 8 bases, 4 bases remained unmatched. This CDR3 has 13 residues. CDR3 nucleotides: TGTGCCAGCTCAAGGACAGGGGGCGGGGAAGCTTTCTTT. This encodes CASSRTGGGEAFF.

This chain connects TRBV7-8 to TRBJ1-4; D is ambiguous. Looked up from germline, CDR1 is SGHVS and CDR2 is FQNEAQ. V lost 8 bases, J lost 0 bases, and 10 bases lay in between. The CDR3 covers 14 residues. In DNA form, the CDR3 reads TGTGCCAGCGGCGGTAGTGCAACTAATGAAAAACTGTTTTTT. Protein sequence: CASGGSATNEKLFF. The whole variable domain, remainder taken from reference TRBV7-8 and TRBJ1-4, is GAGVSQSPRYKVAKRGQDVALRCDPISGHVSLFWYQQALGQGPEFLTYFQNEAQLDKSGLPSDRFFAERPEGSVSTLKIQRTQQEDSAVYLCASGGSATNEKLFFGSGTQLSVL.

The chain employs TRBV19 and TRBJ1-2; D is perhaps TRBD1 (6 bases). The V end was cut by 4 bases, the J end by 8 bases, with 20 bases between. The CDR3 consists of 15 residues. Looked up from germline, CDR1 is LNHDA and CDR2 is SQIVND (reference sequence). The CDR3 DNA reads TGTGCCAGTAGTAAGGCCCATCCGGGACAAGAAGGCTACACCTTC. The encoded protein is CASSKAHPGQEGYTF.

This sequence joins TRBV5-4 and TRBJ2-7; D is perhaps TRBD1 (6 bases). This CDR3 is 14 amino acids long. The V end lost 4 bases, the J end lost 3 bases, and 14 bases lay between the germline ends. CDR1 and CDR2 from the germline V gene are SGHNT and YYREEE (reference sequence). For the CDR3, the DNA is TGTGCCAGCAGCCCCGGGCGAGGGGGCTACGAGCAGTACTTC. It codes for CASSPGRGGYEQYF.

The genes are TRBV28 and TRBJ1-3, with a tentative D call TRBD1 (5 bases). V gave up 2 bases and J gave up 4 bases, with 9 bases separating them. CDR1 and CDR2 (germline): MDHEN, SYDVKM. The CDR3 runs 14 residues. The CDR3 nucleotides are TGTGCCAGCAGTTTACCCAACAGGGGAAACACCATATATTTT. Amino acid sequence: CASSLPNRGNTIYF. Full variable domain (rest looked up from reference TRBV28 and TRBJ1-3): DVKVTQSSRYLVKRTGEKVFLECVQDMDHENMFWYRQDPGLGLRLIYFSYDVKMKEKGDIPEGYSVSREKKERFSLILESASTNQTSMYLCASSLPNRGNTIYFGEGSWLTVV.

This chain uses TRBV5-1 with TRBJ1-1; D call uncertain. Trimming cost V 4 bases and J 0 bases, with 7 bases left between them. Germline V gives CDR1 SGHRS, CDR2 YFSETQ. The CDR3 loop spans 13 amino acids. The CDR3 DNA reads TGCGCCAGCAGCCGAGAGGTGAACACTGAAGCTTTCTTT. It specifies CASSREVNTEAFF.

J is TRBJ1-2 and V is TRBV12-3 or TRBV12-4; 7 nucleotides line up with TRBD1. Trimming cost V 6 bases and J 8 bases; bases outside gene matches: 9. The CDR3 extends over 13 amino acids. CDR3 loop: CASSVTGRRGYTF. CDR3 DNA sequence: TGTGCCAGCAGCGTGACAGGGCGAAGAGGCTACACCTTC.

The J gene is TRBJ2-7, the V gene TRBV5-1; no clear D gene. This CDR3 is built from 13 residues. Trimming removed 4 bases at V and 1 base at J, with 9 bases between. Germline V gene lookup returns CDR1 SGHRS and CDR2 YFSETQ. The CDR3 here is CASSEVGSYEQYF. The CDR3 DNA sequence: TGCGCCAGCAGCGAGGTAGGGTCCTACGAGCAGTACTTC. The whole variable domain, remainder taken from reference TRBV5-1 and TRBJ2-7, is KAGVTQTPRYLIKTRGQQVTLSCSPISGHRSVSWYQQTPGQGLQFLFEYFSETQRNKGNFPGRFSGRQFSNSRSEMNVSTLELGDSALYLCASSEVGSYEQYFGPGTRLTVT.

The chain links TRBV4-3 to TRBJ2-7, with 9 bases that match TRBD1. Germline V lookup: CDR1 LGHNA, CDR2 YSLEER. This CDR3 contains 16 residues. V was clipped by 0 bases and J by 2 bases; unmatched bases: 5. The CDR3 DNA sequence: TGCGCCAGCAGCCAAGATGGCGGGACAGGGACCTACGAGCAGTACTTC. It translates to CASSQDGGTGTYEQYF.

This sequence joins TRBV12-3 or TRBV12-4 and TRBJ1-4, with TRBD1 as a possible D gene (5 bases). Trimming cost V 8 bases and J 7 bases, with 8 bases left between them. The length of the CDR3 is 11 residues. The CDR3 protein is CASLGAEKLFF. The CDR3 region has the DNA TGTGCCAGCCTTGGGGCTGAAAAACTGTTTTTT.

The chain employs TRBV19 and TRBJ2-5, with D uncertain. Germline V gives CDR1 LNHDA, CDR2 SQIVND (reference sequence). CDR3 length equals 14 residues. Trimming left V 10 bases short and J 4 bases short, with 19 bases between. The CDR3 is CATSAASVAETQYF. CDR3 DNA sequence: TGTGCCACTTCGGCCGCGTCAGTAGCAGAGACCCAGTACTTC.

In DNA form, the CDR3 reads TGTGCCAGCAGCCCTAACAGAGACAGCCTTGAAGCTTTCTTT. This translates into CASSPNRDSLEAFF. V is TRBV5-5 and J is TRBJ1-1; a weak D match, TRBD1 (5 bases). The CDR3 sequence is 14 residues long. V was shortened by 4 bases and J by 7 bases, with 17 bases between the two germline ends. Germline assignment: CDR1 SGHKS and CDR2 YYEKEE (reference sequence).

V usage is TRBV3-1 (or the pseudogene TRBV3-2) and J usage is TRBJ2-1, with D perhaps being TRBD1 or TRBD2 (6 bases each). V was shortened by 4 bases and J by 3 bases, with 13 bases between the two germline ends. Germline assignment: CDR1 LGHDT and CDR2 YNNKEL (reference sequence). This CDR3 has 15 residues. For the CDR3, the DNA is TGTGCCAGCAGCCGAGGGGGGCTATACTACAATGAGCAGTTCTTC. This sequence encodes CASSRGGLYYNEQFF.

The V call is TRBV13, the J call TRBJ1-5; 7 bases fit TRBD1. The CDR3 length is 14 residues. The germline V gene has CDR1 PRHDT and CDR2 FYEKMQ (reference sequence). Germline trimming cut 0 bases from V and 7 bases from J; bases unmatched to any gene: 3. As DNA, the CDR3 is TGTGCCAGCAGCTTAGGACAGGGGAAACAGCCCCAGCATTTT. Translated, it gives CASSLGQGKQPQHF. Supplemented by reference TRBV13 and TRBJ1-5, the full variable domain reads AAGVIQSPRHLIKEKRETATLKCYPIPRHDTVYWYQQGPGQDPQFLISFYEKMQSDKGSIPDRFSAQQFSDYHSELNMSSLELGDSALYFCASSLGQGKQPQHFGDGTRLSIL.

The chain employs TRBV28 and TRBJ2-7; no clear D gene. Trimming removed 6 bases from V and 0 bases from J, with 21 bases in between. The CDR3 covers 17 residues. CDR1 MDHEN and CDR2 SYDVKM come from the germline V gene. The CDR3 loop reads CASSPLRGGPGSYEQYF. The CDR3 nucleotides read TGTGCCAGCAGCCCCCTCCGCGGCGGTCCAGGCTCCTACGAGCAGTACTTC.

This chain links TRBV19 with TRBJ1-2; 9 nucleotides align to TRBD1. CDR3 length: 15 amino acids. V shed 6 bases and J 2 bases; nucleotides not matched to a gene: 7. In germline, CDR1 is LNHDA, CDR2 SQIVND (reference sequence). The CDR3 region has the DNA TGTGCCAGTAGCCCTACAGGGGGCTCCAACTATGGCTACACCTTC. Its translation: CASSPTGGSNYGYTF. Drawing the rest from reference TRBV19 and TRBJ1-2, the complete variable domain is DGGITQSPKYLFRKEGQNVTLSCEQNLNHDAMYWYRQDPGQGLRLIYYSQIVNDFQKGDIAEGYSVSREKKESFPLTVTSAQKNPTAFYLCASSPTGGSNYGYTFGSGTRLTVV.

CDR3 sequence reads: CASSVDVLNTEAFF. CDR3 DNA sequence: TGTGCCAGTAGTGTGGACGTTTTGAACACTGAAGCTTTCTTT. The chain employs TRBV19 and TRBJ1-1; D gene unclear. Germline V gives CDR1 LNHDA, CDR2 SQIVND (reference sequence). Trimming stripped 5 bases from V and 0 bases from J, with 10 bases between. The CDR3 length is 14 residues.

This clone has just one count. The chain has TRBV3-1 (or the pseudogene TRBV3-2) and TRBJ1-2; D might be TRBD1 (6 bases). Looked up from germline, CDR1 is LGHDT and CDR2 is YNNKEL (reference sequence). V was shortened by 3 bases and J by 4 bases, with 15 bases between the two germline ends. The CDR3 has 15 amino acids. The CDR3 DNA follows: TGTGCCAGCAGCCATCGGGCAGGGGAGGGCTATGGCTACACCTTC. This translates into CASSHRAGEGYGYTF.

The rearrangement links TRBV5-5 to TRBJ2-6; D is uncertain. V gave up 3 bases and J gave up 0 bases, with 7 bases separating them. This CDR3 has 15 amino acids. CDR1 and CDR2 from the germline V gene are SGHKS and YYEKEE (reference sequence). CDR3 bases: TGTGCCAGCAGCTCCCGCCCCTCTGGGGCCAACGTCCTGACTTTC. This codes for CASSSRPSGANVLTF.

The rearrangement joins TRBV3-1 (or the pseudogene TRBV3-2) to TRBJ2-5; 7 bases agree with TRBD2. CDR3 length: 17 amino acids. Germline assignment: CDR1 LGHDT and CDR2 YNNKEL (reference sequence). J lost 2 bases, V lost 1 base, and 10 bases had no gene match. The CDR3 is CASSQVPAGPRQETQYF. The CDR3 bases are TGTGCCAGCAGCCAAGTACCAGCGGGGCCTCGTCAAGAGACCCAGTACTTC.

This chain links TRBV18 with TRBJ2-5, with 7 bases fitting TRBD1. Germline values: CDR1 KGHSH, CDR2 LQKENI. J lost 0 bases, V lost 3 bases, and 1 base had no gene match. There are 14 residues in the CDR3. CDR3 DNA sequence: TGTGCCAGCTCACCGGGACAGAACCAAGAGACCCAGTACTTC. It translates to CASSPGQNQETQYF. The variable domain in full, completed from reference TRBV18 and TRBJ2-5, reads NAGVMQNPRHLVRRRGQEARLRCSPMKGHSHVYWYRQLPEEGLKFMVYLQKENIIDESGMPKERFSAEFPKEGPSILRIQQVVRGDSAAYFCASSPGQNQETQYFGPGTRLLVL.

The chain couples TRBV7-2 to TRBJ2-3, with 16 bases that match TRBD2. J gave up 2 bases and V 5 bases, and 7 bases lay outside the gene matches. This CDR3 spans 18 amino acids. The germline gives CDR1 SGHTA, CDR2 FQGNSA. CDR3 DNA sequence: TGTGCCAGCAGCGCGGGACTAGCGGGGGGGTCTTTCACAGATACGCAGTATTTT. Its protein is CASSAGLAGGSFTDTQYF.

The chain uses TRBV7-2 and TRBJ1-4; possibly TRBD1 for D (5 bases). The germline V gene encodes CDR1 SGHTA and CDR2 FQGNSA. This CDR3 has 16 residues. The V gene lost 6 bases and the J gene lost 2 bases, with 16 bases spanning the gap. CDR3 protein: CASSWLGAWTNEKLFF. CDR3 DNA sequence: TGTGCCAGCAGTTGGCTCGGGGCTTGGACTAATGAAAAACTGTTTTTT.

The chain couples TRBV12-3 or TRBV12-4 to TRBJ1-2; D gene ambiguous. The CDR3 length is 12 residues. The V and J ends lost 3 bases and 6 bases respectively, with 8 bases between them. The CDR3 nucleotides read TGTGCCAGCAGTTTTGGTAGAAATGGCTACACCTTC. Encoded protein: CASSFGRNGYTF.

This chain uses TRBV21-1 with TRBJ1-2. TRBV21-1 is marked as a pseudogene. The CDR3 is made up of 11 amino acids. The CDR3 protein is CASTLVCGYTF. DNA of the CDR3: TGTGCCAGCACCCTAGTCTGTGGCTACACCTTC.

The chain uses TRBV5-1 and TRBJ1-6; D gene uncertain. Per germline, CDR1 SGHRS and CDR2 YFSETQ. There are 14 residues in the CDR3. V shed 0 bases and J shed 6 bases, with 7 bases lying between them. The chain's CDR3 is CASSLGGSNSPLHF. In DNA, the CDR3 is TGCGCCAGCAGCTTGGGAGGAAGTAATTCACCCCTCCACTTT.

V usage is TRBV4-1 and J usage is TRBJ2-6; 12 bases agree with TRBD1. The length of the CDR3 is 18 residues. Germline CDR1 is MGHRA and CDR2 is YSYEKL. Unmatched junction bases numbered 7, after V lost 4 bases and J lost 3 bases. The CDR3 nucleotides read TGCGCCAGCAGCCGCCCGGGACAGGGGGCAGGTGGGGCCAACGTCCTGACTTTC. Protein sequence: CASSRPGQGAGGANVLTF.

This clone appeared a single time. This rearrangement joins TRBV10-2 to TRBJ2-7, with D hard to call. The V end was cut by 8 bases, the J end by 5 bases, with 7 bases between. There are 10 residues in the CDR3. Looked up from germline, CDR1 is WSHSY and CDR2 is SAAADI. The chain's CDR3 is CASATDEQYF. CDR3 nucleotide sequence: TGCGCCAGCGCAACAGACGAGCAGTACTTC.

The chain recombines TRBV19 with TRBJ1-1; 8 positions match TRBD1. The CDR3 has 14 amino acids. Per the germline V gene, CDR1 is LNHDA and CDR2 is SQIVND (reference sequence). With V trimmed by 3 bases and J by 8 bases, 8 bases remained unmatched. DNA of the CDR3: TGTGCCAGTAGTATCCAGGGGGCGCGCTCGGAAGCTTTCTTT. This sequence encodes CASSIQGARSEAFF.